This record concerns one T cell receptor beta chain sequence. Its antigen is as yet unknown. This sample is drawn from a study of OX40 agonist ivuxolimab in advanced cancers. Turning to the study itself: Ivuxolimab, an antibody acting as an agonist of OX40 (CD134), was used to treat patients.

Generated by immunoSEQ multiplex PCR, the TCRdb table keeps only in-frame clones and is missing some. The table records 55,000 to 90,000 clones, about 86% of them present only once. This CDR3 has 16 amino acids. V was pared by 5 bases and J by 0 bases, with 13 bases between. The germline CDR1 and CDR2 sequences are LNHDA and SQIVND (reference sequence). General observations from the study: Researchers report that CD8+ T cells had, on average, more expanded clones than CD4+. Circulating CD4+ and CD8+ T cells showed clonal expansion by week 6 at 0.1 to 3.0 mg/kg.

The origin of this receptor is an adult with an advanced solid tumor such as melanoma, head and neck, liver or kidney cancer. V and J are TRBV19 and TRBJ1-4; D is possibly TRBD1 (5 bases). This sample comprised CD4+ or CD8+ T cells sorted from blood, obtained in a trial of the OX40 agonist ivuxolimab. The CDR3 nucleotides are TGTGCCAGTAGTGAAGGGACTGCAGCAACTAATGAAAAACTGTTTTTT. Amino acid sequence: CASSEGTAATNEKLFF.